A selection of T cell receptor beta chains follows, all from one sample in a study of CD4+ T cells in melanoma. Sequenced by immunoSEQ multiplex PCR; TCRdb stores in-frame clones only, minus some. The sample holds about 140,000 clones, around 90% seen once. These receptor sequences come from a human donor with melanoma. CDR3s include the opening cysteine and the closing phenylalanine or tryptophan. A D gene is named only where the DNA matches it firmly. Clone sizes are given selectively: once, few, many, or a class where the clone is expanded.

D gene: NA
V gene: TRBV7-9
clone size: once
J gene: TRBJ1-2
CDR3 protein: CASSRDINYGYTF
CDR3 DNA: TGTGCCAGCAGTCGGGATATTAACTATGGCTACACCTTC

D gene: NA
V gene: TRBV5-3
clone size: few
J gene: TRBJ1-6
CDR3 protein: CARSPGTCRSPLHF
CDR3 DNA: TGTGCCAGAAGCCCAGGGACCTGCCGTTCACCCCTCCACTTT

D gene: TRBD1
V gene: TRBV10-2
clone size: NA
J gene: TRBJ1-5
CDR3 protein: CASSETQGGGNQPQHF
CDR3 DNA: TGCGCCAGCAGTGAGACACAGGGGGGGGGCAATCAGCCCCAGCATTTT

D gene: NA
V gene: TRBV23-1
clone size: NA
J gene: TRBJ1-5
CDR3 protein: CASSPPHFNQPQHF
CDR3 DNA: TGCGCCAGCAGTCCCCCCCATTTCAATCAGCCCCAGCATTTT

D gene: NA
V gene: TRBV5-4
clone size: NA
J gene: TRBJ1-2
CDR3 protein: CASSLDRDQGYTF
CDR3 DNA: TGTGCCAGCAGCTTGGACAGGGACCAGGGCTACACCTTC

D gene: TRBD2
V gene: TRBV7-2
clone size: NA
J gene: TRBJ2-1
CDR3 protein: CASSQTGGGLHEQFF
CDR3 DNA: TGTGCCAGCAGCCAAACCGGGGGGGGCCTTCATGAGCAGTTCTTC

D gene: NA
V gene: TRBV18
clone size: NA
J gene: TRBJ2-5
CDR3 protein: CASSPGRGRTETQYF
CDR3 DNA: TGTGCCAGCTCACCAGGGCGGGGACGAACGGAGACCCAGTACTTC

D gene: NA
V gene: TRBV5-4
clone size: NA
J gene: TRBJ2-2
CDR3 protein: CASSSGTQAVELFF
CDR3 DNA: TGTGCCAGCAGCTCCGGGACCCAAGCGGTGGAGCTGTTTTTT

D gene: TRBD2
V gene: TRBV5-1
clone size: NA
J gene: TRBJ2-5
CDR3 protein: CASSLLGGARETQYF
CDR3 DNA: TGCGCCAGCAGCTTACTCGGGGGGGCCCGCGAGACCCAGTACTTC

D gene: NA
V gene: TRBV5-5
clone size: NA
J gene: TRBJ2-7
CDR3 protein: CASSPLRREQYF
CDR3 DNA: TGTGCCAGCAGCCCACTCCGCCGCGAGCAGTACTTC

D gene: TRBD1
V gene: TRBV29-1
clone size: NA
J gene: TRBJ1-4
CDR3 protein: CSVQGQLNEKLFF
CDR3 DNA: TGCAGCGTTCAGGGACAGCTTAATGAAAAACTGTTTTTT

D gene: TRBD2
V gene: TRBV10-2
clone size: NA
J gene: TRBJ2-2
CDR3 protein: CASRVAGANTGELFF
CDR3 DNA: TGCGCCAGCAGGGTAGCGGGGGCTAACACCGGGGAGCTGTTTTTT

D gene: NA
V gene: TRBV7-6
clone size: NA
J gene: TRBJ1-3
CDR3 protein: CASSSVSGNTIYF
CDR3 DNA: TGTGCCAGCAGCTCAGTCTCTGGAAACACCATATATTTT

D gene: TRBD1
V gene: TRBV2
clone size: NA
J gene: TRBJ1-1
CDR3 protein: CASSGGQGAFTEAFF
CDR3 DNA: TGTGCCAGCAGTGGAGGACAGGGTGCGTTCACTGAAGCTTTCTTT

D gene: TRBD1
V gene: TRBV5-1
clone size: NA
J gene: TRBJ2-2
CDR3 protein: CASSTGTGTGELFF
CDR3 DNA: TGCGCCAGCAGCACCGGGACAGGGACCGGGGAGCTGTTTTTT

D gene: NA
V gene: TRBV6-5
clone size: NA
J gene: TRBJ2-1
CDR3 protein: CASSYSGGEQFF
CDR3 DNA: TGTGCCAGCAGTTACTCAGGAGGTGAGCAGTTCTTC

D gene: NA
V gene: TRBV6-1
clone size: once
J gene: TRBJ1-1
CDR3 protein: CASFRGRLQNTEAFF
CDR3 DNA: TGTGCCAGCTTTAGGGGTAGACTCCAGAACACTGAAGCTTTCTTT

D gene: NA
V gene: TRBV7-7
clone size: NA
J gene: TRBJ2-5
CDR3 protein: CASSPSLIETQYF
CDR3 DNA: TGTGCTAGCAGCCCTAGTCTGATCGAGACCCAGTACTTC

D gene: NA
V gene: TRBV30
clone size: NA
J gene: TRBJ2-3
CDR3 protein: CAWSRSSGTDTQYF
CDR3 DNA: TGTGCCTGGAGTCGGAGCTCCGGCACAGATACGCAGTATTTT

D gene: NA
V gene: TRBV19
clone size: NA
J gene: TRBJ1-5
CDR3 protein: CASTYSTGSNQPQHF
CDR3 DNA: TGTGCCAGTACTTATAGTACGGGGAGCAATCAGCCCCAGCATTTT